This entry lists 20 T cell receptor beta chains sequenced from one sample in a study of T cells in Graves' hyperthyroidism and ophthalmopathy. RNA transcripts gave rise to amplified TCR beta CDR3 regions. The primer set for the first-round RT-PCR of the TCR CDR3 was HTBI. TCRdb redid the calling of the multiplex PCR reads with MiXCR, one entry per CDR3 protein. The top ten hold approximately 15% of the sample, which has about 500,000 distinct CDR3 sequences, 17% seen once. The sequenced sample consisted of blood. These receptors all come from a young woman with Graves' ophthalmopathy.

In its sample, this clonotype was seen a few times. V usage is TRBV27 and J usage is TRBJ1-2, with unresolved D. The CDR3 runs to 16 residues. Germline loops: CDR1 MNHEY, CDR2 SMNVEV (reference sequence). V was shortened by 5 bases and J by 4 bases, with 20 bases between the two germline ends. CDR3 in DNA: TGTGCCAGCAGTCAAAGACATGAATTAAAGGGCTATGGCTACACCTTC. Its protein product is CASSQRHELKGYGYTF.

This clonotype was recorded many times. CDR3 in amino acids: CASSQTGRSLNTEAFF. The CDR3 DNA is TGCGCCAGCAGCCAAACAGGGAGGAGCTTGAACACTGAAGCTTTCTTT. The V gene is TRBV5-1, the J gene TRBJ1-1, with a tentative D call TRBD1 (6 bases). This CDR3 has 16 residues. V gave up 4 bases and J gave up 0 bases, with 16 bases separating them. Germline V lookup: CDR1 SGHRS, CDR2 YFSETQ.

This clonotype occurred a few times. This chain connects TRBV15 to TRBJ1-2; TRBD1 might be the D (5 bases). The germline V gene has CDR1 LNHNV and CDR2 YYDKDF (reference sequence). The V gene lost 0 bases and the J gene lost 3 bases, with 17 bases spanning the gap. The CDR3 contains 17 residues. In nucleotides, the CDR3 is TGTGCCACCAGCAGAGACCTAAGCAGGGTTGTTGACTATGGCTACACCTTC. Amino acid sequence: CATSRDLSRVVDYGYTF.

The rearrangement joins TRBV20-1 to TRBJ1-2; D is undetermined. This CDR3 contains 18 residues. V was clipped by 2 bases and J by 4 bases, with 26 bases between them. The germline CDR1 and CDR2 sequences are DFQATT and SNEGSKA (reference sequence). The CDR3 sequence: CSARYKAPGFRYLYGYTF. CDR3 in DNA: TGCAGTGCTAGATACAAGGCCCCCGGGTTTAGATATCTCTATGGCTACACCTTC.

The CDR3 DNA is TGTGCCAGCGGGCGGACAGACAGCAATCAGCCCCAGCATTTT. It encodes CASGRTDSNQPQHF. The rearrangement joins TRBV28 to TRBJ1-5; maybe TRBD1 (6 bases). The germline CDR1 and CDR2 sequences are MDHEN and SYDVKM. V was shortened by 8 bases and J by 1 base, with 12 bases between the two germline ends. The CDR3 is 14 amino acids.

The chain couples TRBV14 to TRBJ2-5; D gene ambiguous. Germline assignment: CDR1 SGHDN and CDR2 FVKESK. Trimming left V 2 bases short and J 5 bases short, with 18 bases between. This CDR3 comprises 16 residues. CDR3 amino acids: CASSQSGTVGTETQYF. The CDR3 bases are TGTGCCAGCAGCCAATCTGGAACGGTGGGTACGGAGACCCAGTACTTC.

This clonotype was counted at least ten times. The chain has TRBV28 and TRBJ1-2, with 10 bases matching TRBD1. From germline, CDR1 is MDHEN and CDR2 SYDVKM. The CDR3 length is 16 residues. Trimming took 6 bases from V and 3 from J; bases not matched to a gene: 10. The CDR3 is CASSSGTGEWDYGYTF. The CDR3 nucleotides read TGTGCCAGCAGCTCCGGGACAGGGGAGTGGGACTATGGCTACACCTTC.

This clonotype turned up a few times. J is TRBJ2-3 and V is TRBV6-5; no firm D call. Deletions cut 0 bases from V and 1 base from J, with 5 bases between. There are 14 residues in the CDR3. CDR1 is MNHEY, CDR2 SVGAGI, per germline. The CDR3: CASSYSSRTDTQYF. CDR3 coding DNA: TGTGCCAGCAGTTACTCTTCTCGCACAGATACGCAGTATTTT.

This clonotype was detected only a few times. At one boundary the junction diverges from the germline segment, which might be a read error. The J gene is TRBJ2-2, the V gene TRBV7-7; 13 bases align to TRBD2. The CDR3 covers 15 residues. Germline V lookup: CDR1 SSHAT, CDR2 FNYEAQ (reference sequence). CDR3 coding DNA: TGTGCTAGCAGCACGGGACTAGCGGGGACCGGGGAGCTGTTTTTT. The encoded protein is CASSTGLAGTGELFF.

This clonotype came up many times. This sequence joins TRBV24-1 and TRBJ2-3; D possibly uses TRBD1 or TRBD2 (5 bases each). The germline V and J ends were trimmed by 1 base and 2 bases, with 12 bases remaining between them. Germline CDR1 reads KGHDR; CDR2 reads SFDVKD. The CDR3 is made up of 16 amino acids. The CDR3 loop is CATSDFRVGNTDTQYF. CDR3 sequence (DNA): TGTGCCACCAGTGATTTCAGGGTCGGGAACACAGATACGCAGTATTTT.

About this clonotype: This may be a read error, as it is one base from a much larger clone. The chain joins TRBV5-5 to TRBJ1-2; 8 bases line up with TRBD1. Germline V lookup: CDR1 SGHKS, CDR2 YYEKEE (reference sequence). The CDR3 covers 17 residues. The CDR3 reads CANSLSAGGPTNYGYTF. In nucleotides, the CDR3 is TGTGCCAACAGCTTGTCTGCAGGGGGCCCTACTAACTATGGCTACACCTTC.

The chain employs TRBV4-1 and TRBJ1-2, with D tentatively TRBD1 (5 bases). CDR1 and CDR2 from the germline V gene are MGHRA and YSYEKL. The CDR3 runs 15 residues. The germline V and J ends were trimmed by 1 base and 8 bases, with 17 bases remaining between them. The CDR3, as DNA: TGCGCCAGCAGCCAAGTGATGGCAGGGAGGGAAGGCTACACCTTC. Translation gives CASSQVMAGREGYTF.

The rearrangement links TRBV2 to TRBJ2-5; D call uncertain. The length of the CDR3 is 14 residues. V gave up 7 bases and J gave up 3 bases, with 15 bases separating them. The germline gives CDR1 SNHLY, CDR2 FYNNEI. Here the CDR3 DNA reads TGTGCCAGCAAAAGGGATCCCCAAAAAGAGACCCAGTACTTC. Translated: CASKRDPQKETQYF.

In its sample, this clonotype was seen a few times. The rearrangement uses TRBV7-9 and TRBJ1-2, with 7 bases matching TRBD1. Germline V lookup: CDR1 SEHNR, CDR2 FQNEAQ (reference sequence). Trimming at V came to 3 bases and at J to 4 bases, leaving 5 bases not matched to a gene. The CDR3 consists of 14 residues. The DNA for the CDR3 is TGTGCCAGCAGCTTTCGGGACAGTGGCTATGGCTACACCTTC. Protein sequence: CASSFRDSGYGYTF.

This clonotype was seen repeatedly, ten times or more. V is TRBV28 and J is TRBJ1-3, with 8 bases fitting TRBD1. V gave up 5 bases and J gave up 3 bases; unmatched junction bases: 9. Germline V gene sequence: CDR1 MDHEN, CDR2 SYDVKM. The length of the CDR3 is 16 residues. CDR3 loop: CASSPPTGVYGNTIYF. The CDR3 DNA reads as TGTGCCAGCAGTCCCCCGACAGGGGTATATGGAAACACCATATATTTT.

The chain recombines TRBV4-3 with TRBJ2-5; a possible D gene is TRBD1 (6 bases). The ends were cut back, 0 bases at V and 4 bases at J, with 9 bases in the middle. CDR3 length: 14 residues. Germline V gene data show CDR1 as LGHNA and CDR2 as YSLEER. This CDR3 is CASSQDRGGETQYF. CDR3 nucleotides: TGCGCCAGCAGCCAAGATCGAGGGGGAGAGACCCAGTACTTC.

This clonotype was seen at least ten times. V usage is TRBV7-2 and J usage is TRBJ2-1; D not resolved. The CDR3 has 13 amino acids. Trimming cost V 6 bases and J 6 bases, with 12 bases left between them. Germline values: CDR1 SGHTA, CDR2 FQGNSA. CDR3: CASRFRGANEQFF. The CDR3 DNA reads TGTGCCAGCAGGTTTAGAGGAGCCAATGAGCAGTTCTTC.

This clonotype has a count of ten or more. The V gene is TRBV3-1, the J gene TRBJ2-1, with D tentatively TRBD1 or TRBD2 (5 bases each). The CDR3 covers 16 residues. Trimming removed 4 bases at V and 0 bases at J, with 13 bases between. In germline, CDR1 is LGHDT, CDR2 YNNKEL (reference sequence). The CDR3 region is CASSPRGGNSYNEQFF. The CDR3 coding sequence is TGTGCCAGCAGCCCTCGTGGGGGAAACTCCTACAATGAGCAGTTCTTC.

This clonotype has a handful of counts. This chain connects TRBV10-3 to TRBJ1-1; D is perhaps TRBD1 (5 bases). CDR3 length equals 13 residues. CDR1 and CDR2 (germline): ENHRY, SYGVKD. V gave up 6 bases and J gave up 3 bases, with 11 bases separating them. Here the CDR3 DNA reads TGTGCCATCAGCCCGTCGGGGGACACTGAAGCTTTCTTT. It translates to CAISPSGDTEAFF.

A few counts support this clonotype. The chain uses TRBV11-3 and TRBJ2-3; perhaps TRBD2 as D (6 bases). The germline V gene encodes CDR1 SGHNT and CDR2 YENEEA. CDR3 size: 18 residues. V gave up 5 bases and J gave up 2 bases, with 23 bases separating them. The CDR3 DNA is TGTGCCAGCAGCCACGAAAAGGGGTTTGCGGGGACCACAGATACGCAGTATTTT. This gives the protein CASSHEKGFAGTTDTQYF.